These 20 T cell receptor beta chains originate from one sample sequenced in a study of T cells in tumors after PD-1 blockade. The assay was immunoSEQ multiplex PCR, and TCRdb's table has in-frame clones only and misses some. The sample holds 60,000 to 65,000 clones; over 65% are singletons and the top ten take about 4.4%. Sequenced here: PBMCs, sampled after anti-PD-1 treatment. These receptors were obtained from a human donor with basal cell carcinoma.

This clone has just one count. This chain links TRBV6-4 with TRBJ2-6; maybe TRBD1 (5 bases). Germline CDR1 reads MRHNA; CDR2 reads SNTAGT. V lost 2 bases to trimming and J lost 0 bases, with 5 bases between them. This CDR3 is 15 amino acids long. Written as DNA, the CDR3 is TGTGCCAGCAGTGACGACAGCTCTGGGGCCAACGTCCTGACTTTC. It yields the protein CASSDDSSGANVLTF.

The chain employs TRBV7-9 and TRBJ1-3; D call uncertain. Germline V lookup: CDR1 SEHNR, CDR2 FQNEAQ (reference sequence). The CDR3 is 12 amino acids. Between the trimmed V and J ends, which lost 5 bases and 4 bases, there was a span of 6 bases. The CDR3 loop is CASSLFGNTIYF. The CDR3 nucleotides are TGTGCCAGCAGCCTCTTCGGAAACACCATATATTTT.

The rearrangement joins TRBV15 to TRBJ1-2; D may be TRBD1 (5 bases). The germline V gene encodes CDR1 LNHNV and CDR2 YYDKDF (reference sequence). Trimming cost V 0 bases and J 8 bases, with 13 bases left between them. CDR3 size: 14 residues. The CDR3 protein is CATSRDRQQAGYTF. The CDR3 nucleotides are TGTGCCACCAGCAGAGATCGACAGCAGGCCGGCTACACCTTC.

This CDR3 is CASSISSGGLSYNEQFF. The CDR3 DNA is TGTGCCAGTAGTATATCCAGCGGGGGGCTTTCCTACAATGAGCAGTTCTTC. The V call is TRBV19, the J call TRBJ2-1; 9 bases are a match to TRBD2. The CDR3 is made up of 17 amino acids. Germline V gene sequence: CDR1 LNHDA, CDR2 SQIVND (reference sequence). Trimming removed 2 bases from V and 1 base from J; junction bases left unmatched: 6.

This clone was seen a handful of times. The chain combines TRBV5-5 with TRBJ1-4, with a tentative D call TRBD1 (5 bases). This CDR3 region has 13 residues. V lost 3 bases, J lost 4 bases, and 7 bases lay in between. The germline V gene encodes CDR1 SGHKS and CDR2 YYEKEE (reference sequence). CDR3 DNA: TGTGCCAGCAGCTCGGGGGGTAATGAAAAACTGTTTTTT. Its translation is CASSSGGNEKLFF.

This sequence joins TRBV9 and TRBJ2-3, with TRBD2 matching 12 bases. After removal of 3 bases from V and 3 bases from J, the junction contained 8 bases not matched to a gene. The CDR3 covers 17 residues. Germline values: CDR1 SGDLS, CDR2 YYNGEE. The CDR3 is CASSAASGGAITDTQYF. Written as DNA, the CDR3 is TGTGCCAGCAGCGCCGCTAGCGGGGGGGCTATAACAGATACGCAGTATTTT.

This rearrangement joins TRBV30 to TRBJ2-3, with TRBD2 identical over 11 bases. The germline gives CDR1 GTSNPN, CDR2 SVGIG (reference sequence). This CDR3 has 15 amino acids. V dropped 2 bases and J dropped 5; count of bases not matched to a gene: 6. CDR3 residues: CAWSRTSGRRDTQYF. The CDR3 DNA reads as TGTGCCTGGAGTAGGACTAGCGGGCGAAGAGATACGCAGTATTTT.

This clone was detected a few times. The chain recombines TRBV3-1 (or the pseudogene TRBV3-2) with TRBJ2-7, with D maybe TRBD1 (6 bases). Germline assignment: CDR1 LGHDT and CDR2 YNNKEL (reference sequence). V was clipped by 3 bases and J by 7 bases, with 19 bases between them. This CDR3 is 15 amino acids long. The CDR3 is CASSQGWGHRLEQYF. The CDR3 DNA reads as TGTGCCAGCAGCCAGGGTTGGGGGCACCGCCTGGAGCAGTACTTC.

V gene TRBV10-3 combines with J gene TRBJ2-7; 7 positions agree with TRBD1. The germline gives CDR1 ENHRY, CDR2 SYGVKD. V trimming: 4 bases; J trimming: 6 bases; junction bases outside the gene matches: 6. There are 13 residues in the CDR3. CDR3 in DNA: TGTGCCATCAGTGTTGAGGGGGCGGGCGAGCAGTACTTC. This sequence encodes CAISVEGAGEQYF.

This clone has a handful of counts. The CDR3 region has the DNA TGCACCAGCAGCCAAGATCTAAACACCGGGGAGCTGTTTTTT. It yields the protein CTSSQDLNTGELFF. The chain couples TRBV1 to TRBJ2-2; the table's TRBD2 call for D was not verified on the DNA. TRBV1 is deemed a pseudogene. The CDR3 spans 14 residues.

V usage is TRBV28 and J usage is TRBJ2-7; the D gene is possibly TRBD2 (5 bases). V lost 5 bases, J lost 6 bases, and 8 bases lay in between. This CDR3 comprises 11 residues. The germline V gene has CDR1 MDHEN and CDR2 SYDVKM. The CDR3, as DNA: TGTGCCAGCAGTGAGGGATCCGAGCAGTACTTC. Encoded protein: CASSEGSEQYF. Full variable domain (remainder filled in from reference TRBV28 and TRBJ2-7): DVKVTQSSRYLVKRTGEKVFLECVQDMDHENMFWYRQDPGLGLRLIYFSYDVKMKEKGDIPEGYSVSREKKERFSLILESASTNQTSMYLCASSEGSEQYFGPGTRLTVT.

The CDR3 sequence: CAWSPGQGRGYTF. CDR3 DNA: TGTGCCTGGAGTCCGGGACAGGGCCGTGGCTACACCTTC. J is TRBJ1-2 and V is TRBV30, with TRBD1 matching 9 bases. Germline CDR1 reads GTSNPN; CDR2 reads SVGIG (reference sequence). This CDR3 has 13 amino acids. With V trimmed by 2 bases and J by 7 bases, 5 bases remained unmatched. The full variable domain, with the rest looked up from reference TRBV30 and TRBJ1-2, is SQTIHQWPATLVQPVGSPLSLECTVEGTSNPNLYWYRQAAGRGLQLLFYSVGIGQISSEVPQNLSASRPQDRQFILSSKKLLLSDSGFYLCAWSPGQGRGYTFGSGTRLTVV.

Only a few counts were recorded for this clone. The V call is TRBV12-3 or TRBV12-4, the J call TRBJ1-2; D may be TRBD1 (6 bases). The V and J ends lost 11 bases and 5 bases respectively, with 12 bases between them. CDR3 length equals 11 residues. The chain's CDR3 is CAAAQGYGYTF. Here the CDR3 DNA reads TGTGCCGCAGCCCAGGGGTATGGCTACACCTTC.

V gene TRBV3-1 (or the pseudogene TRBV3-2) combines with J gene TRBJ2-5; D could derive from TRBD1 or TRBD2 (7 bases each). CDR3 length: 16 residues. The V end lost 3 bases, the J end lost 6 bases, and 20 bases lay between the germline ends. Germline V gene sequence: CDR1 LGHDT, CDR2 YNNKEL (reference sequence). The CDR3 loop reads CASSHPPGGAVKTQYF. The DNA for the CDR3 is TGTGCCAGCAGCCACCCCCCAGGGGGGGCCGTGAAGACCCAGTACTTC.

This sequence joins TRBV10-3 and TRBJ2-1; D ambiguous. Germline loops: CDR1 ENHRY, CDR2 SYGVKD. This CDR3 spans 14 amino acids. The V gene lost 0 bases and the J gene lost 3 bases, with 6 bases spanning the gap. DNA of the CDR3: TGTGCCATCAGTGAGTCAGGAGACTACAATGAGCAGTTCTTC. As protein: CAISESGDYNEQFF.

This clone has just a few counts. This chain joins TRBV2 and TRBJ1-2; D might be TRBD1 (6 bases). This CDR3 is built from 12 residues. Germline CDR1 SNHLY, CDR2 FYNNEI. V lost 4 bases and J lost 5, with 8 bases in between. CDR3 nucleotide sequence: TGTGCCAGCAGTGTGGACAGTTATGGCTACACCTTC. Protein product: CASSVDSYGYTF.

Here the CDR3 DNA reads TGTGCCAGCAGCCTTCAAGGGGCTGGGGGAACTTACCAAGAGACCCAGTACTTC. It is translated as CASSLQGAGGTYQETQYF. The chain employs TRBV9 and TRBJ2-5; D may be TRBD1 or TRBD2 (5 bases each). In germline, CDR1 is SGDLS, CDR2 YYNGEE. The CDR3 sequence is 18 residues long. V lost 4 bases and J 0 bases, leaving 22 bases between the germline ends.

This chain connects TRBV7-2 to TRBJ2-3; 8 bases are shared with TRBD2. The length of the CDR3 is 14 residues. V was clipped by 5 bases and J by 6 bases; unmatched bases: 7. Germline V gene lookup returns CDR1 SGHTA and CDR2 FQGNSA. This CDR3 is CASSRGGIEDTQYF. CDR3 nucleotides: TGTGCCAGCAGCCGGGGGGGGATAGAGGATACGCAGTATTTT. The entire variable domain, with the rest obtained from reference TRBV7-2 and TRBJ2-3, is as follows: GAGVSQSPSNKVTEKGKDVELRCDPISGHTALYWYRQSLGQGLEFLIYFQGNSAPDKSGLPSDRFSAERTGGSVSTLTIQRTQQEDSAVYLCASSRGGIEDTQYFGPGTRLTVL.

DNA for the CDR3: TGTGCCAGCAGGGGGACAGGGGGGTCAGATACGCAGTATTTT. Its protein product is CASRGTGGSDTQYF. This sequence joins TRBV2 and TRBJ2-3, with 11 nucleotides matching TRBD1. The CDR3 is 14 residues long. CDR1 SNHLY and CDR2 FYNNEI come from the germline V gene. The junction had 3 bases not matched to a gene; V was cut back by 6 bases and J by 4 bases. The variable domain in full, completed from reference TRBV2 and TRBJ2-3, reads EPEVTQTPSHQVTQMGQEVILRCVPISNHLYFYWYRQILGQKVEFLVSFYNNEISEKSEIFDDQFSVERPDGSNFTLKIRSTKLEDSAMYFCASRGTGGSDTQYFGPGTRLTVL.

The chain combines TRBV18 with TRBJ2-5; D may be TRBD1 (6 bases). The V end lost 3 bases, the J end lost 3 bases, and 8 bases lay between the germline ends. Germline CDR1 KGHSH, CDR2 LQKENI. The CDR3 covers 13 residues. CDR3 in DNA: TGTGCCAGCTCACCGGGGACAAAAGAGACCCAGTACTTC. Translation: CASSPGTKETQYF.